This T cell receptor beta chain came from a study of T cells after yellow fever vaccination (dated by TCRdb to the late 2010s). For the study in its entirety: The SMART-Seq v4 Ultra Low Input RNA kit was used to prepare libraries from fractions with low cell numbers. Bulk PBMC replicates and cell subsets were isolated from blood drawn at multiple timepoints before and after both primary and secondary immunization. To follow T-cell clones before and after primary and booster YFV17D yellow fever vaccination, bulk TCR alpha and beta repertoires were sequenced over time. Two healthy male donors, one aged 18 to 29 and one aged 30 to 40 years, made up the cohort. Study-level results and caveats: The study included only a couple of donors, which limits how far the findings can be generalized. The secondary T-cell response was weaker than the primary response but faster, peaking on day 5 instead of day 15. A small fraction of clonotypes appeared in both the CD4 and CD8 compartments, likely as a result of convergent recombination. After the booster, most of the clones that had expanded following primary vaccination were detected again (roughly 97% of CD4 and 80% to 90% of CD8), which suggests that memory was broadly maintained. FACS-sorted repertoires could contain abundant contaminating clonotypes from the bulk population, so computational filtering was required.

The treatment or condition label corresponds to: live attenuated yellow fever vaccine strain. PBMCs were isolated from peripheral blood using a standard Ficoll-Paque protocol. Dynabeads CD4 and CD8 positive selection kits were used to isolate CD4 and CD8 T-cell fractions. TriZol was used to extract RNA from bulk PBMCs, from CD4 and CD8 fractions, and from dextramer-positive and dextramer-negative fractions. The sample holds many counts of this clonotype. The target of this receptor is not known. The record has no base qualities; no much larger clone is one base away. TCR cDNA was made using 5'RACE template switching, a step that added a universal primer site and unique molecular identifiers. cDNA synthesis was primed from both the TCR alpha and TCR beta constant segments. Library amplification used two PCR steps, and the second PCR step added sample barcodes and sequencing adapters. Sequencing of libraries was done on Illumina HiSeq 2500 (2x100 bp) or NovaSeq (2x150 bp). In the original analysis: Demultiplexing of reads and collapsing into UMI consensus sequences were performed with MIGEC, and V(D)J alignment was carried out with MiXCR. Clonotypes responding to the vaccine were identified with edgeR on replicate PBMC samples, with the criteria of FDR below 0.01 and a log2 fold change above 5 up to day 15. CD4 or CD8 identity was assigned to each bulk clonotype according to whether the clonotype was present at higher abundance in the sequenced CD4 repertoire or the sequenced CD8 repertoire. The public reads were run again by TCRdb, first through fastp at Q25 and then through MiXCR, and only productive beta chains were kept. Entries are consolidated by CDR3 protein sequence, retaining the most common genes and DNA. Clone size and V and J calls follow TCRdb, not the original study. The sample table records some 110,000 distinct CDR3 sequences; roughly 7.9% of these occur just once. Approximately 2.7% of the sample is taken by the ten largest.

As encoded in the germline V gene (reference sequence), CDR1 is SGHKS while CDR2 is YYEKEE. V is reduced by 1 base and J by 5 bases, leaving a spacing of 9 bases between them. From its cysteine to its phenylalanine, the CDR3 spans 13 amino acids. Just CDR3 DNA is preserved here, 39 bases in frame from base 1. The chain was built from TRBV5-5 and TRBJ2-5; there is no confident call for the D gene. The clonotype was recovered from a man aged 18 to 30 who received the YFV17D yellow fever vaccine. This sample comprised CD4+ T cells sorted from PBMCs, obtained more than 40 days after the first yellow fever vaccination. The nucleotide sequence is given as TGTGCCAGCAGCTTGAGGCTGGGGGAGACCCAGTACTTC. This gives the protein CASSLRLGETQYF.